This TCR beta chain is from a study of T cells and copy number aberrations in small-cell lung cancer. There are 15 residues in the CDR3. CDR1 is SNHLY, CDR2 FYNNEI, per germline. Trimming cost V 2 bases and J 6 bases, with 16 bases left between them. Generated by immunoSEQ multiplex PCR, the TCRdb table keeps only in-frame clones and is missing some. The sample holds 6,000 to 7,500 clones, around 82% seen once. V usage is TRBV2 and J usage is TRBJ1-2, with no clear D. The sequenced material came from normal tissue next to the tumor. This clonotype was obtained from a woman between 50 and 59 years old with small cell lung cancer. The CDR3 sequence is CASSELVVGGNGYTF. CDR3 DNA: TGTGCCAGCAGTGAATTAGTTGTAGGAGGGAATGGCTACACCTTC.